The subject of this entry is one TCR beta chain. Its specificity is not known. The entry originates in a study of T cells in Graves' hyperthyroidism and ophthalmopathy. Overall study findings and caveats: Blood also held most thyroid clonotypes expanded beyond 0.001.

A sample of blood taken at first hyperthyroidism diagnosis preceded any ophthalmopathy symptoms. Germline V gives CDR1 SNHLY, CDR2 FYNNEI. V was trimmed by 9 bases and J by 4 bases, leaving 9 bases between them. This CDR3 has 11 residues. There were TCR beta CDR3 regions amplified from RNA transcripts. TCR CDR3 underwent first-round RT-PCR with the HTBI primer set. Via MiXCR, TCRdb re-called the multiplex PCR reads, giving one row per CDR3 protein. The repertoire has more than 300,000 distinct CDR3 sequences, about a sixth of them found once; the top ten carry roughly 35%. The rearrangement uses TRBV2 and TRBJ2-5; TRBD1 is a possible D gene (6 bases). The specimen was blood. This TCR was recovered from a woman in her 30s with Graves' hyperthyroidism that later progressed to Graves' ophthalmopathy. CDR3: CASKQGETQYF. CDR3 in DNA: TGTGCCAGTAAACAGGGAGAGACCCAGTACTTC.